The T cell receptor beta chain under discussion was sequenced for a study of T cells after yellow fever vaccination. In TCRdb, the 5' RACE reads were re-called with MiXCR into one record per CDR3 protein. The data show a few hundred thousand distinct CDR3 sequences, around 3.6% seen once. The ends were cut back, 8 bases at V and 8 bases at J, with 22 bases in the middle. The CDR3 runs 15 residues. Germline lookup yields CDR1 SNHLY and CDR2 FYNNEI. The chain links TRBV2 to TRBJ2-1; the D gene is possibly TRBD2 (6 bases). The material was PBMCs, obtained on the day of the yellow fever booster vaccination. This clonotype was obtained from a man younger than 35 who received the YFV17D yellow fever vaccine. The DNA for the CDR3 is TGTGCCAGCGGTACTAGCCTCCGGGATCCGGATGAGCAGTTCTTC. Translated, it gives CASGTSLRDPDEQFF.